One sample yielded the 13 T cell receptor beta chains listed below, sequenced in a study of cytomegalovirus exposure and HLA in healthy donors. The PCR was carried out with 60 Vbeta primers and 13 Jbeta primers. Clones were sequenced by immunoSEQ multiplex PCR, and TCRdb holds only the in-frame ones, with some missing. Of roughly 150,000 clones listed, less than 10% are singletons. The material sequenced was PBMCs. The receptors were gathered from a male donor in good health and CMV-seronegative.

The chain joins TRBV6-5 to TRBJ1-4; no reliable D call. CDR3 length equals 15 residues. V lost 0 bases and J 8 bases, leaving 13 bases between the germline ends. Germline loops: CDR1 MNHEY, CDR2 SVGAGI. CDR3 in DNA: TGTGCCAGCAGTTACTCCGACATAGGAGGGGAAAAACTGTTTTTT. Protein: CASSYSDIGGEKLFF.

The rearrangement links TRBV19 to TRBJ1-5; D is perhaps TRBD1 (5 bases). Between the trimmed V and J ends, which lost 2 bases and 3 bases, there was a span of 11 bases. The CDR3 has 15 residues. Germline V gene lookup returns CDR1 LNHDA and CDR2 SQIVND (reference sequence). CDR3 protein: CASSIWSGPNQPQHF. CDR3 coding DNA: TGTGCCAGTAGTATATGGTCAGGGCCCAATCAGCCCCAGCATTTT.

This clone was observed a few times. The gene calls are TRBV7-9 and TRBJ2-3; 7 bases map to TRBD2. The germline V gene has CDR1 SEHNR and CDR2 FQNEAQ (reference sequence). This CDR3 region has 14 residues. Trimming cost V 5 bases and J 2 bases; bases outside gene matches: 4. The CDR3 DNA reads TGTGCCAGCAGCCCGAGCGGGAACACAGATACGCAGTATTTT. As protein: CASSPSGNTDTQYF.

This clone has just a few counts. The genes are TRBV9 and TRBJ2-6, with D possibly matching TRBD2 (7 bases). The CDR3 length is 14 residues. Looked up from germline, CDR1 is SGDLS and CDR2 is YYNGEE. Between the trimmed V and J ends, which lost 6 bases and 4 bases, there was a span of 11 bases. The CDR3 DNA sequence: TGTGCCAGCACCGGGGGGCCCGGGGCCAACGTCCTGACTTTC. This encodes CASTGGPGANVLTF.

The CDR3 DNA follows: TGTGCCAGCAGTGAATATGGAGCCTCACCTGAAAAACTGTTTTTT. Translating it yields CASSEYGASPEKLFF. The rearrangement joins TRBV6-1 to TRBJ1-4; D is uncertain. The germline V and J ends were trimmed by 2 bases and 7 bases, with 14 bases remaining between them. Looked up from germline, CDR1 is MNHNS and CDR2 is SASEGT. The CDR3 is 15 amino acids.

The chain couples TRBV7-3 to TRBJ2-1, with 8 bases identical to TRBD2. Per germline, CDR1 SGHTA and CDR2 FQGTGA. The CDR3 contains 17 residues. Trimming cost V 6 bases and J 0 bases; bases outside gene matches: 10. CDR3 sequence reads: CASSPERGPFSYNEQFF. Written as DNA, the CDR3 is TGTGCCAGCAGTCCTGAGCGGGGGCCATTCTCCTACAATGAGCAGTTCTTC.

This clone appeared a few times. The CDR3 loop reads CASSESGNEKLFF. In nucleotides, the CDR3 is TGCGCCAGCAGTGAGTCCGGGAATGAAAAACTGTTTTTT. This rearrangement joins TRBV10-2 to TRBJ1-4; the D is unclear. Deletions cut 0 bases from V and 5 bases from J, with 4 bases between. Germline CDR1 is WSHSY and CDR2 is SAAADI. The CDR3 sequence is 13 residues long.

In its sample, this clone was seen a few times. Written as DNA, the CDR3 is TGTGCCAGCAGCAAAGTGGCGGGCGGGGAGCTGTTTTTT. This codes for CASSKVAGGELFF. The V and J genes are TRBV21-1 and TRBJ2-2; the table assigns TRBD2, which was not confirmed against the DNA. TRBV21-1 is designated a pseudogene. The CDR3 runs 13 residues.

V is TRBV28 and J is TRBJ2-7, with TRBD1 identical over 8 bases. Germline V gives CDR1 MDHEN, CDR2 SYDVKM. The V and J ends lost 4 bases and 7 bases, in that order; junction bases with no gene match: 12. The CDR3 is 15 amino acids. The CDR3 nucleotides read TGTGCCAGCAGTTCCAGACACAGGGGGATTTGGGAGCAGTACTTC. Protein product: CASSSRHRGIWEQYF.

Notes on this clone: No DNA is shown, since the ends of the CDR3 on it are uncertain; the CDR3 is the one TCRdb lists. The chain joins TRBV27 to TRBJ2-6; the listed D gene, TRBD1, was not tested against the DNA. CDR1 and CDR2 (germline): MNHEY, SMNVEV (reference sequence). The CDR3 is made up of 16 amino acids, end residues included. Here the CDR3 reads CASSFGPGAGANVLTF.

The chain recombines TRBV29-1 with TRBJ2-1; D gene ambiguous. This CDR3 comprises 15 residues. Trimming left V 5 bases short and J 3 bases short, with 17 bases between. Germline-derived CDR1 and CDR2 are SQVTM and ANQGSEA. The CDR3 sequence: CSVYGSEKDYNEQFF. The CDR3, as DNA: TGCAGCGTTTACGGATCGGAGAAGGACTACAATGAGCAGTTCTTC.

This clone came up a few times. The chain couples TRBV5-6 to TRBJ1-6, with D maybe TRBD1 (5 bases). The CDR3 totals 15 residues. The V end lost 0 bases, the J end lost 4 bases, and 8 bases lay between the germline ends. Per the germline V gene, CDR1 is SGHDT and CDR2 is YYEEEE. The CDR3 DNA reads TGTGCCAGCAGCTTGGCGGGGGTGTATAATTCACCCCTCCACTTT. This encodes CASSLAGVYNSPLHF. The full variable domain, completed using reference TRBV5-6 and TRBJ1-6, is DAGVTQSPTHLIKTRGQQVTLRCSPKSGHDTVSWYQQALGQGPQFIFQYYEEEERQRGNFPDRFSGHQFPNYSSELNVNALLLGDSALYLCASSLAGVYNSPLHFGNGTRLTVT.

The chain is built from TRBV7-9 and TRBJ2-3; D is unclear. V shed 4 bases and J shed 6 bases, with 20 bases lying between them. Germline-derived CDR1 and CDR2 are SEHNR and FQNEAQ (reference sequence). This CDR3 region has 16 residues. The CDR3 DNA follows: TGTGCCAGCAGCTCGACCCTTAGACGCCTGGAGGATACGCAGTATTTT. This codes for CASSSTLRRLEDTQYF.